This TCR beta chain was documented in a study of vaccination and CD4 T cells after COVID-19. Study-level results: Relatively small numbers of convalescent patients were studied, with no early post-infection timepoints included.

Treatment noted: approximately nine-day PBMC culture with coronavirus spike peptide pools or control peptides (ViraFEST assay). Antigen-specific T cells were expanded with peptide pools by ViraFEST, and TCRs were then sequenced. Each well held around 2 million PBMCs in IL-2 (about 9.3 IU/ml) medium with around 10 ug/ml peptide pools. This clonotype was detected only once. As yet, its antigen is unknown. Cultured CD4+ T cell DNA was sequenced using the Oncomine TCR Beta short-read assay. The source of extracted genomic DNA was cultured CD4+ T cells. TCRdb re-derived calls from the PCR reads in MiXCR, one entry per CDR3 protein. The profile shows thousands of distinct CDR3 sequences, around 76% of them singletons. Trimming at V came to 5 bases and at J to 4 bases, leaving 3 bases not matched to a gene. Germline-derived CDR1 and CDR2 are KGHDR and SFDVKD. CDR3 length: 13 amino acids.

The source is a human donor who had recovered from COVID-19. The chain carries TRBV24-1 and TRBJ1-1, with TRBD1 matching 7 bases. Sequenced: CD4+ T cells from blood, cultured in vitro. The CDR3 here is CATSARGGTEAFF. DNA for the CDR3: TGTGCCACCAGTGCCAGGGGGGGCACTGAAGCTTTCTTT.